This T cell receptor (beta chain) emerged from a study of OX40 agonist ivuxolimab in advanced cancers. Background on the study: The dose of intravenous ivuxolimab that patients received every 2 weeks ranged from 0.01 to 10 mg/kg. Dose-escalation patients had hepatocellular carcinoma, melanoma, renal cell or head and neck cancer. Study observations and caveats: There was clonal expansion of CD4+ and CD8+ blood T cells by week 6 at 0.1 to 3.0 mg/kg.

Measured with immunoSEQ multiplex PCR; TCRdb has only the in-frame clones, and not every one. The sample holds about 46,000 clones; about four fifths are singletons and the top ten take 1.5% to 2%. Samples of blood were obtained at baseline, on cycle 4 day 1, and on cycle 7 day 1. CDR3 length equals 13 residues. Germline-derived CDR1 and CDR2 are SGHVS and FNYEAQ. The J segment lost 5 bases and the V segment lost 5 bases, leaving 3 bases of the junction unmatched. Of note for this clone: Its matching antigen is unknown.

V is TRBV7-6 and J is TRBJ2-7; 10 bases align to TRBD1. The receptor comes from an adult with an advanced solid tumor such as melanoma, head and neck, liver or kidney cancer. Source: CD4+ or CD8+ T cells sorted from blood, taken in a trial of the OX40 agonist ivuxolimab. Here the CDR3 DNA reads TGTGCCAGCAGCCGGGGACAGGGGAACGAGCAGTACTTC. It specifies CASSRGQGNEQYF.